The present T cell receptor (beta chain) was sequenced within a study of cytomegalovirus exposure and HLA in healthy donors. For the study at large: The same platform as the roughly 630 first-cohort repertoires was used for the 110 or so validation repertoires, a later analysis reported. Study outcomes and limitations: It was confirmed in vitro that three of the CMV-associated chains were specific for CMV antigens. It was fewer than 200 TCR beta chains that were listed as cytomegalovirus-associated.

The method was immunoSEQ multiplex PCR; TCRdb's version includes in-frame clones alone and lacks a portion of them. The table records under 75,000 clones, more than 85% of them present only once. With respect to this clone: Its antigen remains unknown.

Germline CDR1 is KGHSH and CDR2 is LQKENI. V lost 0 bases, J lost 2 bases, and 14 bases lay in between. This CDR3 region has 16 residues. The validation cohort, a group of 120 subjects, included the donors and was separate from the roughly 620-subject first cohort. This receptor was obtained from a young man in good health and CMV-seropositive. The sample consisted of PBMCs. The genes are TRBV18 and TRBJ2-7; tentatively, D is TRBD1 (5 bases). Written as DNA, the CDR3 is TGTGCCAGCTCACCACCGCGTAATTCAGGGACCTACGAGCAGTACTTC. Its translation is CASSPPRNSGTYEQYF.